This TCR beta chain appears in the sequencing data of a study of T cell repertoires in cytomegalovirus infection. Study-level points and caveats: The ex vivo response was dominated by HLA-C-restricted CMV-specific TCR beta clonotypes.

Details on this clonotype: Its antigen is undetermined.

From germline, CDR1 is SGHRS and CDR2 YFSETQ. This CDR3 has 14 residues. After removal of 3 bases from V and 4 bases from J, the junction contained 3 bases not matched to a gene. TCRdb re-called the reads through MiXCR, storing one row per CDR3 protein. The data hold about 680,000 distinct CDR3 sequences, with around 24% observed a single time. The TCR originated in a human donor in good health (CMV status not recorded). Some clones in this sample may be carry-over from other donors' samples. This chain links TRBV5-1 with TRBJ2-3; 9 positions agree with TRBD1. Material for sequencing was CD8+ T cells from PBMCs. The CDR3: CASSSGTGPDTQYF. The CDR3 bases are TGCGCCAGCAGCTCCGGGACAGGGCCAGATACGCAGTATTTT.